One T cell receptor beta chain is described in this entry. This record comes from a study of control samples from healthy donors and cancer patients. The length of the CDR3 is 13 residues. V was clipped by 8 bases and J by 0 bases, with 10 bases between them. Generated by immunoSEQ multiplex PCR, the TCRdb table keeps only in-frame clones and is missing some. The sample shows approximately 120,000 clones, about 89% of them seen only once. Material: blood. The chain employs TRBV23-1 and TRBJ1-2; unclear D gene. TRBV23-1 is given ORF status, its function remaining uncertain. This clonotype was obtained from a man between 60 and 70 years old in good health. The CDR3 DNA reads TGCGCCAGCCGGGTGGGCGCTAACTATGGCTACACCTTC. The encoded protein is CASRVGANYGYTF.